One and the same sample provided the 27 T cell receptor delta chains below, sequenced in a study of gamma-delta T cells after stem cell transplantation. TCRdb ran CATT on the RT-PCR reads. The table lists about 3,000 delta-chain clones, about 3% of them singletons. Sequencing input: gamma-delta T cells. The source of these receptors is a human donor. It is not recorded whose cells these are; they may come from a transplant donor.

Relative to its sample, this clone is large. Other DNA sequences of this sample code for an identical CDR3. The chain employs TRDV2 and TRDJ1; 8 bases fit TRDD3. The CDR3 extends over 22 amino acids. In germline, CDR1 is GEAIGNYY, CDR2 EKD. The V segment lost 0 bases and the J segment 1 base; nucleotides outside the gene matches: 24. DNA for the CDR3: TGTGCCTGTGACACCCTTCTTCGATCGGAAGTACTGGGGGGTTCGACCACCGATAAACTCATCTTT. This encodes CACDTLLRSEVLGGSTTDKLIF.

As to this clone: The amino acid sequence in TCRdb belongs to a much larger clone and departs from this DNA's translation at residue 12, likely a sequencing read error; the sequence shown is translated from the DNA. This rearrangement joins TRDV2 to TRDJ1; D is perhaps TRDD3 (6 bases). The germline V gene has CDR1 GEAIGNYY and CDR2 EKD. The CDR3 has 16 residues. The CDR3 loop is CACDTLLGRFTEKLIF. In DNA form, the CDR3 reads TGTGCCTGTGACACATTACTGGGACGATTCACCGAAAAACTCATCTTT.

This chain joins TRDV2 and TRDJ1, with 8 bases fitting TRDD3. After removal of 3 bases from V and 1 base from J, the junction contained 12 bases not matched to a gene. The CDR3 totals 17 residues. Germline V gene data show CDR1 as GEAIGNYY and CDR2 as EKD. The CDR3 here is CACDAILGGSTTDKLIF. The DNA for the CDR3 is TGTGCCTGTGACGCGATACTGGGGGGTTCGACCACCGATAAACTCATCTTT.

By share, this clone ranks as large. CDR3 residues: CACDTVSYLLGDNSDKLIF. The CDR3 region has the DNA TGTGCCTGTGACACCGTTTCTTACTTACTGGGGGATAACTCCGATAAACTCATCTTT. The rearrangement joins TRDV2 to TRDJ1; 11 bases agree with TRDD3. J was trimmed by 3 bases and V by 0 bases; bases with no gene match: 14. The CDR3 length is 19 residues. Germline V gene lookup returns CDR1 GEAIGNYY and CDR2 EKD.

Notes on this clone: This may stem from a read error, because a much larger clone lies one nucleotide away. Other nucleotide sequences from this sample produce the same CDR3. The genes are TRDV2 and TRDJ1, with TRDD3 as a possible D gene (6 bases). Germline V lookup: CDR1 GEAIGNYY, CDR2 EKD. The CDR3 spans 18 residues. V was pared by 4 bases and J by 0 bases, with 23 bases between. CDR3: CACDTVDRGGFDTDKLIF. The CDR3 DNA is TGTGCCTGTGATACCGTCGACCGTGGGGGCTTCGACACCGATAAACTCATCTTT.

The sample holds a few counts of this clone. It differs at one base from a far larger clone, so likely a read error. This rearrangement joins TRDV2 to TRDJ1; possible D gene TRDD3, 6 bases. V lost 2 bases and J lost 0, with 18 bases in between. The CDR3 contains 17 residues. Germline V gene data show CDR1 as GEAIGNYY and CDR2 as EKD. CDR3: CACDKVGAPFYTDKLIF. DNA of the CDR3: TGTGCCTGTGACAAGGTGGGGGCTCCTTTTTACACCGATAAACTCATCTTT.

Concerning this clone itself: Translating this DNA gives a protein that differs at residue 14 from the TCRdb one, which belongs to a much larger clone; a read error is likely, and the protein shown is this translation. The J gene is TRDJ2, the V gene TRDV2; D is ambiguous. From germline, CDR1 is GEAIGNYY and CDR2 EKD. This CDR3 comprises 16 residues. The CDR3 sequence: CACDSVAPRRAAQFFF. The CDR3, as DNA: TGTGCCTGTGACAGTGTGGCCCCCCGGCGGGCAGCACAATTCTTCTTT.

This clone was counted between two and nine times. The rearrangement uses TRDV2 and TRDJ1, with TRDD3 identical over 7 bases. The CDR3 runs to 15 residues. CDR1 is GEAIGNYY and CDR2 is EKD in the germline V gene. The V and J ends lost 0 bases and 2 bases, in that order; junction bases with no gene match: 5. The DNA of the CDR3 is TGTGCCTGTGACACCCTGGGGGCCCGTACCGATAAACTCATCTTT. Encoded protein: CACDTLGARTDKLIF.

In this sample, this clone turned up a few times. A read error is likely here: a far larger clone is one base away. The rearrangement links TRDV2 to TRDJ1; 10 bases are a match to TRDD3. Germline V CDR1 and CDR2: GEAIGNYY, EKD. With V trimmed by 5 bases and J by 1 base, 6 bases remained unmatched. The CDR3 sequence is 15 residues long. CDR3 coding DNA: TGTGCCTGTGGCCCCTGGGGGATAAGCACCGATAAACTCATCTTT. Protein: CACGPWGISTDKLIF.

This clone was seen a few times. A far larger clone is only one base removed, so a read error is likely. Other DNA sequences in the sample encode the same CDR3. The V and J genes are TRDV2 and TRDJ1; TRDD3 agrees at 7 bases. With V trimmed by 1 base and J by 1 base, 5 bases remained unmatched. The CDR3 has 15 residues. Germline lookup yields CDR1 GEAIGNYY and CDR2 EKD. CDR3 DNA: TGTGCCTGTGACACTCTGGGGGCCATCACCGATAAACTCATCTTT. This sequence encodes CACDTLGAITDKLIF.

This clone is medium-sized (0.01 to 0.1%) in the sample. A read error may be the cause here, since a much bigger clone is one base away. This chain uses TRDV2 with TRDJ1; 11 bases align to TRDD3. This CDR3 region has 20 residues. Germline CDR1 and CDR2: GEAIGNYY and EKD. V was pared by 3 bases and J by 0 bases, with 17 bases of the junction left unmatched. CDR3 loop: CACDLVLGDNNPPYTDKLIF. The CDR3 DNA is TGTGCCTGTGACCTAGTACTGGGGGATAATAATCCCCCCTACACCGATAAACTCATCTTT.

As regards this clone: It may be a read error: a sequence one base away is much more abundant. Within the sample, other DNA sequences also encode this same CDR3. V and J are TRDV2 and TRDJ1; 7 bases map to TRDD3. CDR1 is GEAIGNYY, CDR2 EKD, per germline. There are 17 residues in the CDR3. The CDR3 spells CACDSVLGHRNTDKLIF. CDR3 nucleotides: TGTGCCTGTGACTCAGTACTGGGGCACCGGAACACCGATAAACTCATCTTC.

This clone showed up just a few times. Being one base from a much bigger clone, this may be a read error. The rearrangement joins TRDV2 to TRDJ3; 9 bases are shared with TRDD3. Germline V gene lookup returns CDR1 GEAIGNYY and CDR2 EKD. The CDR3 is made up of 21 amino acids. The V gene end was trimmed by 3 bases and the J gene end by 1 base; junction bases not matched to a gene: 15. The CDR3, as DNA: TGTGCCTGTGACTCCGCCCGTACTGGGGGAGATACTTCCTGGGACACCCGACAGATGTTTTTC. Amino acid sequence: CACDSARTGGDTSWDTRQMFF.

This clone was counted between two and nine times. A much larger clonotype is one base distant, so this may be a read error. This sample also contains other DNA sequences that code for the same CDR3. The rearrangement uses TRDV2 and TRDJ1, with 8 bases fitting TRDD3. There are 19 residues in the CDR3. Germline CDR1 GEAIGNYY, CDR2 EKD. The V segment lost 2 bases and the J segment 4 bases; nucleotides outside the gene matches: 20. CDR3 amino acids: CACDRRYWGVLRVNDKLIF. The CDR3 DNA follows: TGTGCCTGTGACAGAAGATACTGGGGGGTTTTGCGCGTAAACGATAAACTCATCTTT.

This clone is large. Other DNA variants within this sample encode the same CDR3. The chain links TRDV2 to TRDJ1; 10 bases match TRDD3. Germline values: CDR1 GEAIGNYY, CDR2 EKD. The V gene end was trimmed by 1 base and the J gene end by 0 bases; junction bases not matched to a gene: 4. This CDR3 comprises 16 residues. CDR3 nucleotide sequence: TGTGCCTGTGACACTCTGGGGGATAGGTACACCGATAAACTCATCTTT. This sequence encodes CACDTLGDRYTDKLIF.

This clone has a handful of counts. This DNA translates differently at residue 3 from the TCRdb protein, which is that of a much larger clone; a read error is likely, and the protein shown is the DNA's own translation. The gene calls are TRDV2 and TRDJ1, with 10 bases matching TRDD3. The CDR3 has 19 amino acids. Per germline, CDR1 GEAIGNYY and CDR2 EKD. In nucleotides, the CDR3 is TGTGCCCGTGACACGCTAGGGGTACTGGGGGATTGGTACACCGATAAACTCATCTTT. Translated, it gives CARDTLGVLGDWYTDKLIF.

This clone has only a few counts. The gene calls are TRDV2 and TRDJ1, with D possibly matching TRDD3 (5 bases). Germline V gene data show CDR1 as GEAIGNYY and CDR2 as EKD. Between the trimmed V and J ends, which lost 5 bases and 0 bases, there was a span of 21 bases. The length of the CDR3 is 17 residues. The CDR3 coding sequence is TGTGCCTGTGCCCCCCTCCCCCGGGGACCTCACACCGATAAACTCATCTTT. Translated: CACAPLPRGPHTDKLIF.

By its share, this clone is medium-sized. The gene calls are TRDV2 and TRDJ1, with 10 bases aligning to TRDD3. The CDR3 runs 14 residues. Looked up from germline, CDR1 is GEAIGNYY and CDR2 is EKD. The V gene end was trimmed by 1 base and the J gene end by 6 bases; junction bases not matched to a gene: 4. CDR3 region: CACDTLGDKYKLIF. The DNA of the CDR3 is TGTGCCTGTGACACTCTGGGGGATAAGTATAAACTCATCTTT.

As regards this clone: The TCRdb protein comes from a much larger clone and disagrees with this DNA's translation at residue 8, likely due to a read error; the protein given here is derived from the DNA. V is TRDV2 and J is TRDJ3; no reliable D call. Germline loops: CDR1 GEAIGNYY, CDR2 EKD. V shed 5 bases and J shed 1 base, with 23 bases lying between them. The CDR3 consists of 20 residues. CDR3 sequence reads: CACGWYCTIKGSWDTRQMFF. DNA of the CDR3: TGTGCCTGTGGATGGTACTGTACCATTAAGGGATCCTGGGACACCCGACAGATGTTTTTC.

With respect to this clone: The protein given by TCRdb reflects a much larger clone and differs at residue 13 from this DNA's translation, likely from a read error; the protein shown is the DNA's translation. This chain links TRDV2 with TRDJ1, with D possibly being TRDD3 (6 bases). Germline lookup yields CDR1 GEAIGNYY and CDR2 EKD. The CDR3 has 15 amino acids. CDR3 DNA sequence: TGTGCCTGTGACTCGTTACTGGGATCCACCGATAAACCCATCTTT. Protein: CACDSLLGSTDKPIF.

This clone is medium-sized within its sample. With a far larger clone one base away, a read error is the likely cause. The chain combines TRDV2 with TRDJ1; unclear D gene. CDR1 is GEAIGNYY, CDR2 EKD, per germline. V lost 3 bases to trimming and J lost 2 bases, with 12 bases between them. The CDR3 length is 14 residues. CDR3 in amino acids: CACDVVVRTDKLIF. In DNA, the CDR3 is TGTGCCTGTGACGTGGTCGTCCGTACCGATAAACTCATCTTT.

A word on this clone: TCRdb assigns this DNA the protein of a much larger clone, which departs from its translation at residue 11; this likely reflects a read error, and the protein shown comes from translating the DNA. The chain recombines TRDV2 with TRDJ3; D call uncertain. Germline loops: CDR1 GEAIGNYY, CDR2 EKD. The CDR3 is 18 amino acids. CDR3 protein: CACDTVVGGSGDTRQMFF. The CDR3 DNA reads TGTGCCTGTGACACGGTGGTGGGCGGCTCCGGGGACACCCGACAGATGTTTTTC.

As concerns this clone: It differs at one base from a far larger clone, so likely a read error. Other DNA sequences from this sample encode an identical CDR3 as well. The rearrangement uses TRDV2 and TRDJ1; the match to TRDD3 covers 12 bases. Germline CDR1 is GEAIGNYY and CDR2 is EKD. CDR3 length: 20 residues. Trimming removed 2 bases from V and 1 base from J; junction bases left unmatched: 16. The CDR3 DNA reads as TGTGCCTGTGACAAGGTTGCTGGGGGATACGCGGTAGGTACCACCGATAAACTCATCTTT. This encodes CACDKVAGGYAVGTTDKLIF.

As concerns this clone: A read error is likely here: a far larger clone is one base away. Other DNA sequences in this sample translate to the same CDR3. J is TRDJ1 and V is TRDV2; a possible D gene is TRDD3 (6 bases). CDR1 GEAIGNYY and CDR2 EKD come from the germline V gene. The CDR3 loop spans 18 amino acids. The CDR3 is CACDTLPHLGTYTDKLIF. Here the CDR3 DNA reads TGTGCCTGCGACACCCTACCCCACCTGGGGACCTACACCGATAAACTCATCTTT.

This clone was seen only a few times. A far larger clone is one nucleotide away, so this likely arose from a read error. The sample holds other DNA sequences that translate to the same CDR3. The chain links TRDV2 to TRDJ2; 8 bases map to TRDD3. The CDR3 is made up of 15 amino acids. The J segment lost 6 bases and the V segment lost 3 bases, leaving 8 bases of the junction unmatched. CDR1 is GEAIGNYY, CDR2 EKD, per germline. As DNA, the CDR3 is TGTGCCTGTGACTCTGTACTGGGGGGGTCAGCACAACTCTTCTTT. This gives the protein CACDSVLGGSAQLFF.

By share, this clone counts as medium-sized (0.01 to 0.1%). The chain uses TRDV2 and TRDJ1, with TRDD3 matching 12 bases. Germline V gene sequence: CDR1 GEAIGNYY, CDR2 EKD. V lost 0 bases and J lost 4; bases outside the gene matches: 17. The length of the CDR3 is 20 residues. In DNA form, the CDR3 reads TGTGCCTGTGACACCGCCGGGGCTGCTTTACTGGGGGATACACTCGATAAACTCATCTTT. This codes for CACDTAGAALLGDTLDKLIF.

As concerns this clone: This DNA's translation and the protein TCRdb lists, from a much larger clone, do not match at residue 13, likely due to a read error; the protein shown is translated from the DNA. The genes are TRDV2 and TRDJ1, with 13 bases that match TRDD3. The germline CDR1 and CDR2 sequences are GEAIGNYY and EKD. Unmatched junction bases numbered 17, after V lost 2 bases and J lost 9 bases. The CDR3 spans 18 residues. The CDR3 coding sequence is TGTGCCTGTGACAGCCTTCTACTGGGGGATACGCCTCATCCGGAACTCATCTTT. Encoded protein: CACDSLLLGDTPHPELIF.